A single TCR beta chain is shown here with its context. What it binds is not known. A single base separates this from a much larger clone, so it may be a read error. This sample is part of a study of regulatory T cells in long-lasting Graves disease. Regarding the study as a whole: Small sample size may have lowered accuracy. Persistent cases of Graves' showed reduced TCR diversity relative to newly diagnosed patients. What was studied was peripheral blood only, and not thyroid tissue.

The time point was: newly diagnosed GD, antithyroid drugs for less than 3 months. RNA from PBMCs was the source of the TCR library. Investigators prepared the TCR beta libraries by applying iRepertoire HTBI primers and Arm-PCR of CDR3 regions. MiXCR, run by TCRdb on the multiplex PCR reads, gives a single entry per CDR3 protein. The sample carries 530,000 or so distinct CDR3 sequences, roughly 13% recorded once. The data were also submitted as part of a second study, on T cells in Graves' hyperthyroidism and ophthalmopathy.

The material sequenced was peripheral blood mononuclear cells (PBMCs), taken at new diagnosis, from a patient treated with antithyroid drugs. The receptor was derived from a man between 25 and 39 years old with Graves disease.

In DNA form, the CDR3 reads TGTGCCAGCAAGAGCGGGAGGGCCACAGATACGCAGTATTTT. Translating it yields CASKSGRATDTQYF. This rearrangement joins TRBV9 to TRBJ2-3, with 10 bases matching TRBD2. The CDR3 has 14 amino acids. V was clipped by 6 bases and J by 2 bases; unmatched bases: 3. Germline loops: CDR1 SGDLS, CDR2 YYNGEE.